The 15 T cell receptor beta chains in this list originate from one sample, sequenced in a study of cytomegalovirus exposure and HLA in healthy donors. The study ran its PCR with 60 Vbeta and 13 Jbeta primers. Sequencing used immunoSEQ multiplex PCR; TCRdb keeps in-frame clones, though not all of them. The sample holds 100,000 to 150,000 clones; around 80% are singletons and the top ten take around 2%. The source material was PBMCs. Receptor source: a female donor in good health and CMV-seropositive.

The sample holds one count of this clone. V gene TRBV2 combines with J gene TRBJ2-7, with D possibly being TRBD2 (5 bases). CDR1 and CDR2 from the germline V gene are SNHLY and FYNNEI. The CDR3 has 15 residues. Trimming shortened V by 4 bases and J by 0 bases, and 13 bases separated the two germline ends. CDR3 in amino acids: CASSGSPGSSYEQYF. In DNA form, the CDR3 reads TGTGCCAGCAGTGGGAGCCCGGGGAGCTCCTACGAGCAGTACTTC. The whole variable domain, remainder taken from reference TRBV2 and TRBJ2-7, is EPEVTQTPSHQVTQMGQEVILRCVPISNHLYFYWYRQILGQKVEFLVSFYNNEISEKSEIFDDQFSVERPDGSNFTLKIRSTKLEDSAMYFCASSGSPGSSYEQYFGPGTRLTVT.

This sequence joins TRBV12-5 and TRBJ2-3; 9 bases agree with TRBD2. Per the germline V gene, CDR1 is LGHNT and CDR2 is FRNRAP. This CDR3 comprises 16 residues. After removal of 1 base from V and 5 bases from J, the junction contained 7 bases not matched to a gene. Here the CDR3 DNA reads TGTGCTAGTGGTTTGGCGGTAGCGGGAGTTGAAGATACGCAGTATTTT. This gives the protein CASGLAVAGVEDTQYF.

The chain uses TRBV7-9 and TRBJ2-3, with 10 bases identical to TRBD2. The CDR3 length is 15 residues. Germline CDR1 is SEHNR and CDR2 is FQNEAQ (reference sequence). Germline trimming cut 5 bases from V and 7 bases from J; bases unmatched to any gene: 9. The CDR3 sequence: CASSKTSGVSYTQYF. CDR3 sequence (DNA): TGTGCCAGCAGCAAAACTAGCGGGGTCTCGTATACGCAGTATTTT.

V and J are TRBV27 and TRBJ1-1, with TRBD1 as a possible D gene (6 bases). The CDR3 is 14 amino acids. V shed 7 bases and J shed 5 bases, with 17 bases lying between them. CDR1 and CDR2 (germline): MNHEY, SMNVEV (reference sequence). The CDR3 sequence is CASTARGGYTEAFF. The DNA of the CDR3 is TGTGCCAGCACGGCCAGGGGCGGGTATACTGAAGCTTTCTTT.

The chain couples TRBV2 to TRBJ1-2; a weak D match, TRBD1 (5 bases). This CDR3 is 14 amino acids long. V lost 3 bases, J lost 7 bases, and 15 bases lay in between. Looked up from germline, CDR1 is SNHLY and CDR2 is FYNNEI. This chain's CDR3 is CASSDPVRAGGYTF. As DNA, the CDR3 is TGTGCCAGCAGTGATCCTGTCAGGGCAGGTGGCTACACCTTC.

This rearrangement joins TRBV28 to TRBJ1-6, with TRBD1 as a possible D gene (5 bases). Germline V gene data show CDR1 as MDHEN and CDR2 as SYDVKM. V was clipped by 5 bases and J by 3 bases, with 14 bases between them. This CDR3 is built from 16 residues. CDR3 protein: CASSPAQGHYNSPLHF. CDR3 bases: TGTGCCAGCAGTCCGGCTCAGGGCCACTATAATTCACCCCTCCACTTT. Complete variable domain (other parts from reference TRBV28 and TRBJ1-6): DVKVTQSSRYLVKRTGEKVFLECVQDMDHENMFWYRQDPGLGLRLIYFSYDVKMKEKGDIPEGYSVSREKKERFSLILESASTNQTSMYLCASSPAQGHYNSPLHFGNGTRLTVT.

The V call is TRBV29-1, the J call TRBJ2-1, with 14 bases aligning to TRBD2. The CDR3 covers 12 residues. J gave up 14 bases and V 5 bases, and 5 bases lay outside the gene matches. Looked up from germline, CDR1 is SQVTM and CDR2 is ANQGSEA. The CDR3 coding sequence is TGCAGCGTTAGGGGACTAGCGGGAGTTGAGTTCTTC. It is translated as CSVRGLAGVEFF.

V and J are TRBV5-4 and TRBJ2-7; 12 bases are shared with TRBD1. This CDR3 region has 16 residues. V lost 2 bases and J lost 2; bases outside the gene matches: 5. Germline loops: CDR1 SGHNT, CDR2 YYREEE (reference sequence). Here the CDR3 reads CASSLPGTGGTYEQYF. Written as DNA, the CDR3 is TGTGCCAGCAGCTTACCCGGGACAGGGGGCACCTACGAGCAGTACTTC.

There are a few counts of this clone. The rearrangement joins TRBV5-6 to TRBJ1-5; 10 bases match TRBD1. Germline-derived CDR1 and CDR2 are SGHDT and YYEEEE. The junction had 6 bases not matched to a gene; V was cut back by 2 bases and J by 7 bases. The CDR3 sequence is 15 residues long. DNA of the CDR3: TGTGCCAGCAGCTTTTTTGGGACAGGGGTCCAGCCCCAGCATTTT. Amino acids: CASSFFGTGVQPQHF.

This chain joins TRBV28 and TRBJ1-2; D is unresolved. The CDR3 covers 15 residues. V lost 2 bases, J lost 4 bases, and 14 bases lay in between. Looked up from germline, CDR1 is MDHEN and CDR2 is SYDVKM. The CDR3 coding sequence is TGTGCCAGCAGTTTACCCCTCAGGCCGCGCTATGGCTACACCTTC. Translating it yields CASSLPLRPRYGYTF.

This clone was recorded a few times. V usage is TRBV27 and J usage is TRBJ2-1, with 10 positions matching TRBD1. Germline CDR1 is MNHEY and CDR2 is SMNVEV (reference sequence). The CDR3 length is 17 residues. The V gene end was trimmed by 4 bases and the J gene end by 2 bases; junction bases not matched to a gene: 8. The CDR3 reads CASSSPYGQGAYNEQFF. Written as DNA, the CDR3 is TGTGCCAGCAGTTCTCCATATGGACAGGGGGCCTACAATGAGCAGTTCTTC.

The chain joins TRBV29-1 to TRBJ2-1; TRBD1 aligns across 9 bases. The trim removed 4 bases at V and 6 bases at J, leaving 10 bases unmatched. The V gene's germline CDR1 is SQVTM and CDR2 ANQGSEA. This CDR3 has 15 amino acids. The DNA of the CDR3 is TGCAGCGTTGGGGGGACAGGGTTTAGTCGCAATGAGCAGTTCTTC. It translates to CSVGGTGFSRNEQFF.

The chain combines TRBV5-1 with TRBJ2-2; 7 bases map to TRBD1. The CDR3 is 17 residues long. V shed 2 bases and J 0 bases; nucleotides not matched to a gene: 7. Germline V gives CDR1 SGHRS, CDR2 YFSETQ. CDR3 bases: TGCGCCAGCAGCTTCGGACCCGGGACAGCGAACACCGGGGAGCTGTTTTTT. Translated, it gives CASSFGPGTANTGELFF.

This clone was counted between two and nine times. The chain uses TRBV6-5 and TRBJ2-6; 7 bases align to TRBD1. There are 15 residues in the CDR3. V was pared by 5 bases and J by 2 bases, with 3 bases of the junction left unmatched. Germline CDR1 MNHEY, CDR2 SVGAGI. The CDR3: CASSPTGAGANVLTF. For the CDR3, the DNA is TGTGCCAGCAGTCCAACAGGGGCTGGGGCCAACGTCCTGACTTTC.

The rearrangement joins TRBV7-2 to TRBJ2-1, with D perhaps TRBD1 (5 bases). CDR1 is SGHTA and CDR2 is FQGNSA in the germline V gene. V shed 1 base and J shed 9 bases, with 19 bases lying between them. The length of the CDR3 is 16 residues. This CDR3 reads CASSLDLGAVGGEQFF. As DNA, the CDR3 is TGTGCCAGCAGCTTAGATTTAGGGGCGGTCGGTGGTGAGCAGTTCTTC.